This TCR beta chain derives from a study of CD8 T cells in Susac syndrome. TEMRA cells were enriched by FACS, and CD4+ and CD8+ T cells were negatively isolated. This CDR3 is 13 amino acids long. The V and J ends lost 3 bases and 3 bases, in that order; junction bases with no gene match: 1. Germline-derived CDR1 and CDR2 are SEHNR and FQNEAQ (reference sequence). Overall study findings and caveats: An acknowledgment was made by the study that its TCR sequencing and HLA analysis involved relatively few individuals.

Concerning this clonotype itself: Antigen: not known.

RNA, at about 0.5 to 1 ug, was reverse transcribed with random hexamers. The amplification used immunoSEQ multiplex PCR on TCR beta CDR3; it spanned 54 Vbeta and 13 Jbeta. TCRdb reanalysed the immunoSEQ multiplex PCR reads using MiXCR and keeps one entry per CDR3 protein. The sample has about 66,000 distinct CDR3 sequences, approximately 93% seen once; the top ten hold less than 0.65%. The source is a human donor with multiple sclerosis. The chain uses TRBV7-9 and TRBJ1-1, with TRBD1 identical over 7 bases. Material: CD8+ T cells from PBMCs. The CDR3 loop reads CASSFDRDTEAFF. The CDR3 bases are TGTGCCAGCAGCTTCGACAGGGACACTGAAGCTTTCTTT.